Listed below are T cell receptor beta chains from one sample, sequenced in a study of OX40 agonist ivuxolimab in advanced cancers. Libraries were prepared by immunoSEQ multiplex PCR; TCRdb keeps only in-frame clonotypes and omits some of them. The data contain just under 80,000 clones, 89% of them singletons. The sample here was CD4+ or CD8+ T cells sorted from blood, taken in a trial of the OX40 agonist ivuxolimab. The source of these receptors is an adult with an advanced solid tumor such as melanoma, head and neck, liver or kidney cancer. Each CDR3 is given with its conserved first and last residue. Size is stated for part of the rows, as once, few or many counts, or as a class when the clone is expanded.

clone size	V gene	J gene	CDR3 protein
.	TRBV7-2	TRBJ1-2	CASSRDSYGYTF
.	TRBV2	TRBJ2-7	CATQEGTSGSYEQYF
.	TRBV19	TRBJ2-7	CASSIGTGFSYEQYF
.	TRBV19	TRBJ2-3	CASSPTSSTDTQYF
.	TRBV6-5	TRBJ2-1	CASSATGLAYNEQFF
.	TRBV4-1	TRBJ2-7	CASSRSSGSSYEQYF
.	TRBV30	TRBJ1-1	CAWATGVTEAFF
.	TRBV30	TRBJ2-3	CAWTSGDTQYF
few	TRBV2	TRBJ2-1	CASTRNEGLSYNEQFF
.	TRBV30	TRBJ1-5	CAWSYSTKGNQPQHF
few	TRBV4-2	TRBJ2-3	CASSQDLGADTQYF
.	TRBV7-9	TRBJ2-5	CASSLREVQETQYF
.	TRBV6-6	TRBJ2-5	CASGLGETQYF
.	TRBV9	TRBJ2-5	CASSKPGLAGQETQYF
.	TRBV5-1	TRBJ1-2	CASSLVVQVYGYTF
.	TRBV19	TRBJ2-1	CASTGTGGYNEQFF
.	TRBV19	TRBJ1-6	CASSMTGYGSPLHF
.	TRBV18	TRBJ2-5	CASSPFSDTQETQYF
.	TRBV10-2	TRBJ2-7	CASTRSSDGHEQYF
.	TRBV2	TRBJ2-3	CASSLTDTQYF
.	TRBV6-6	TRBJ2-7	CASRQPQGYEQYF
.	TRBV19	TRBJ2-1	CASSIDLAGLTSNEQFF
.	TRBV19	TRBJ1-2	CASSRTGSDSNYGYTF
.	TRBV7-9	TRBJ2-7	CASSFVGQDEQYF
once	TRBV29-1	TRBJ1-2	CSGLLGPRRVNYGYTF
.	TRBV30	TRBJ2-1	CAWSVWGSAGNEQFF
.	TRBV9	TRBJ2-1	CASSGAGAYNEQFF
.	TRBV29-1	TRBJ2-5	CSVTLGETQYF
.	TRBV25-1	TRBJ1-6	CASSEGQGYNSPLHF
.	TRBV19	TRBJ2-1	CASSAWGSSYNEQFF
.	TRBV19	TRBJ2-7	CASSIWASGNYEQYF
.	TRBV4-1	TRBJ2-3	CASSQVAGDTQYF
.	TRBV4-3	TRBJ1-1	CASSQGAGNMNTEAFF
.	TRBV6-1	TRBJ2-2	CASTRDSANTGELFF
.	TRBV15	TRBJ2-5	CATSRDRGGEETQYF
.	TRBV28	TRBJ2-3	CASSPWTSGRLYTQYF
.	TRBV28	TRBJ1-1	CASSLWITGTVNTEAFF
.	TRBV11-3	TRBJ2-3	CASSFLTGGTDTQYF
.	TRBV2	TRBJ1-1	CASSDRAEAFF
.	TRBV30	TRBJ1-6	CAWRPDSDNSPLHF
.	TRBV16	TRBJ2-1	CASSQLRGQSSYNEQFF
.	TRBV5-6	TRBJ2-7	CASSNIKRTRGSYEQYF
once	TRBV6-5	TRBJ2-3	CARKDRADTDTQYF